The TCR beta chain under discussion was sequenced for a study of CD8+CD57+ T cells in acquired aplastic anemia. Study-level background: Across the sorted CD4+ and CD8+ cells, DNA amounts averaged roughly 3 ug. Reads per healthy sample averaged around 10 million (CD4+) and 11.0 million (CD8+).

For CDR3 and TCR beta VDJ profiling, genomic DNA was the template used. Each CDR3 protein gets one entry after TCRdb re-called the reads with MiXCR. Of about 200,000 distinct CDR3 sequences listed, about 37% are singletons. In regard to this clonotype: What it recognizes is unknown.

The CDR3 contains 18 residues. The V gene end was trimmed by 3 bases and the J gene end by 0 bases; junction bases not matched to a gene: 7. CDR1 is SGHAT and CDR2 is FQNNGV in the germline V gene. Findings of the study overall: Controls and patients did not differ significantly in CD8+ Simpson's diversity. Patients and controls had in common twenty-nine CD8+ CDR3 sequences.

This receptor was taken from a human donor in good health, serving as a control. This chain uses TRBV11-2 with TRBJ2-1; 11 bases line up with TRBD2. The material sequenced was sorted CD4+, CD8+, or CD8+CD57+ T cells (not recorded which) from PBMCs. Here the CDR3 reads CASSFSASGRNSYNEQFF. In nucleotides, the CDR3 is TGTGCCAGCAGCTTCTCGGCTAGCGGGAGGAACTCCTACAATGAGCAGTTCTTC.